The 20 T cell receptor beta chains in this list originate from one sample, sequenced in a study of molecular identifiers for immune sequencing clone quantification (dated by TCRdb to the late 2010s). Preparation of the library involved PCR. The sequencing machine was an Illumina HiSeq 4000. TCRdb redid the processing of the public reads, applying fastp at Q25 and MiXCR, and retained in-frame beta chains. CDR3 protein sequences are deduplicated, and each keeps its most common genes and DNA. This sample comprises around 43,000 distinct CDR3 sequences, about a fifth of them detected only once. The ten largest account for about 1.1% of the sample. What was sequenced was naive CD8+ T cells from blood, with Jurkat cell RNA spiked in. The cell subset or site label, read with the paper, signifies: FACS-sorted CD8+CD4-CCR7+CD45RA+ naive T cells. These receptors all come from a human donor in good health. Some libraries in this study had Jurkat cell RNA spiked in.

This clonotype was detected many times. The chain is built from TRBV7-6 and TRBJ2-1; D is ambiguous. Trimming pared 1 base from V and 4 bases from J, leaving 14 bases between. The CDR3 totals 16 residues. Looked up from germline, CDR1 is SGHVS and CDR2 is FNYEAQ. CDR3 DNA: TGTGCCAGCAGCTTAGACTATTGGTCCTCGTACAATGAGCAGTTCTTC. This codes for CASSLDYWSSYNEQFF.

There are many counts of this clonotype. The chain carries TRBV7-9 and TRBJ2-5; 8 nucleotides line up with TRBD1. From germline, CDR1 is SEHNR and CDR2 FQNEAQ (reference sequence). There are 14 residues in the CDR3. V shed 3 bases and J 3 bases; nucleotides not matched to a gene: 3. The CDR3 nucleotides read TGTGCCAGCAGCTTCCGACAGGGGAAAGAGACCCAGTACTTC. Amino acid sequence: CASSFRQGKETQYF.

Many counts were recorded for this clonotype. This chain connects TRBV11-2 to TRBJ2-5; TRBD1 matches 8 bases. CDR1 and CDR2 (germline): SGHAT, FQNNGV. V lost 1 base to trimming and J lost 4 bases; unmatched junction nucleotides: 8. The CDR3 totals 16 residues. Written as DNA, the CDR3 is TGTGCCAGCAGCTTAGCCGGTGGACAGGGAGGAGAGACCCAGTACTTC. Amino acids: CASSLAGGQGGETQYF.

This clonotype was counted at least ten times. The V gene is TRBV20-1, the J gene TRBJ2-3; 8 bases agree with TRBD2. Germline lookup yields CDR1 DFQATT and CDR2 SNEGSKA (reference sequence). Losses at the gene ends were 4 bases for V and 0 bases for J; bases not matched to a gene: 12. This CDR3 spans 17 amino acids. The CDR3 DNA reads as TGCAGTGCTACGGCGCGGGGGGCGAGCACTAGCACAGATACGCAGTATTTT. Amino acids: CSATARGASTSTDTQYF.

Ten or more counts support this clonotype. The chain combines TRBV11-2 with TRBJ1-1, with TRBD1 matching over 7 bases. CDR3 length equals 11 residues. The trim removed 5 bases at V and 10 bases at J, leaving 4 bases unmatched. Germline V gene lookup returns CDR1 SGHAT and CDR2 FQNNGV. The CDR3 coding sequence is TGTGCCAGCAGCCACAGGGGCGTAGCTTTCTTT. Protein: CASSHRGVAFF.

A few counts support this clonotype. The CDR3 reads CASSQDQFGQSYGYTF. CDR3 bases: TGCGCCAGCAGCCAAGATCAATTCGGACAGTCCTATGGCTACACCTTC. V gene TRBV4-1 combines with J gene TRBJ1-2, with D perhaps TRBD1 (6 bases). V was clipped by 0 bases and J by 4 bases, with 15 bases between them. Germline CDR1 reads MGHRA; CDR2 reads YSYEKL. This CDR3 has 16 residues.

This clonotype was recorded many times. This rearrangement joins TRBV7-2 to TRBJ2-3; 8 positions match TRBD2. Germline lookup yields CDR1 SGHTA and CDR2 FQGNSA. CDR3 length: 17 residues. Trimming at V came to 1 base and at J to 8 bases, leaving 14 bases not matched to a gene. The chain's CDR3 is CASSLVSPGGPSVTQYF. CDR3 DNA sequence: TGTGCCAGCAGCTTAGTTTCTCCGGGAGGGCCCTCGGTTACGCAGTATTTT.

This clonotype was picked up many times. The chain recombines TRBV4-3 with TRBJ2-7; 9 bases fit TRBD1. Trimming removed 4 bases from V and 7 bases from J; junction bases left unmatched: 11. Per the germline V gene, CDR1 is LGHNA and CDR2 is YSLEER. The CDR3 consists of 15 residues. DNA of the CDR3: TGCGCCAGCAGCCCCGGGACAGGGTCCCCGAGGGAGCAGTACTTC. It is translated as CASSPGTGSPREQYF.

This clonotype appeared many times. The rearrangement uses TRBV14 and TRBJ2-2, with 9 positions matching TRBD1. Germline V gene data show CDR1 as SGHDN and CDR2 as FVKESK. The CDR3 runs 16 residues. Losses at the gene ends were 2 bases for V and 6 bases for J; bases not matched to a gene: 7. CDR3 DNA: TGTGCCAGCAGCCAACTACAGGGGGCAACTCCCGGGGAGCTGTTTTTT. Its translation is CASSQLQGATPGELFF.

This clonotype occurred many times. This chain connects TRBV19 to TRBJ2-7, with D possibly being TRBD1 or TRBD2 (5 bases each). Trimming removed 3 bases from V and 5 bases from J, with 29 bases in between. The CDR3 covers 19 residues. Germline lookup yields CDR1 LNHDA and CDR2 SQIVND (reference sequence). This CDR3 is CASSIGAGWALGAGDEQYF. CDR3 coding DNA: TGTGCCAGTAGTATCGGGGCTGGCTGGGCCCTCGGCGCGGGTGACGAGCAGTACTTC.

This clonotype showed up many times. The chain recombines TRBV20-1 with TRBJ2-7; tentative D call: TRBD2 (5 bases). Trimming left V 1 base short and J 1 base short, with 14 bases between. Germline-derived CDR1 and CDR2 are DFQATT and SNEGSKA (reference sequence). The CDR3 extends over 15 amino acids. The CDR3 nucleotides are TGCAGTGCTAGAGTTCATGAGGGTCGTTCCTACGAGCAGTACTTC. Translating it yields CSARVHEGRSYEQYF.

This clonotype came up many times. V gene TRBV25-1 combines with J gene TRBJ2-3; no reliable D call. With 5 bases removed from V and 6 bases from J, the gap between germline ends came to 9 bases. In germline, CDR1 is MGHDK, CDR2 SYGVNS. This CDR3 is 12 amino acids long. In DNA form, the CDR3 reads TGTGCCAGCAGTTGGCGTGTGGATACGCAGTATTTT. It encodes CASSWRVDTQYF.

This clonotype was detected ten times or more. The chain employs TRBV4-1 and TRBJ2-3, with TRBD2 identical over 11 bases. The CDR3 spans 18 residues. V shed 4 bases, J shed 3 bases, and the junction held 12 bases outside the gene matches. CDR1 and CDR2 (germline): MGHRA, YSYEKL. CDR3 sequence: CASSPPGGSGGATDTQYF. In DNA, the CDR3 is TGCGCCAGCAGCCCCCCCGGCGGTAGCGGGGGGGCGACAGATACGCAGTATTTT.

This clonotype was counted at least ten times. The V call is TRBV20-1, the J call TRBJ1-1; D perhaps matches TRBD1 (5 bases). The CDR3 is made up of 13 amino acids. The germline CDR1 and CDR2 sequences are DFQATT and SNEGSKA (reference sequence). CDR3 in DNA: TGCGCCGGACGGGACCTTGGGAACACTGAAGCTTTCTTT. Translation gives CAGRDLGNTEAFF.

In its sample, this clonotype was seen many times. The genes are TRBV7-9 and TRBJ2-5; 7 bases agree with TRBD2. V trimming: 5 bases; J trimming: 4 bases; junction bases outside the gene matches: 7. The CDR3 consists of 14 residues. The germline CDR1 and CDR2 sequences are SEHNR and FQNEAQ (reference sequence). The CDR3: CASSPPGGRETQYF. CDR3 bases: TGTGCCAGCAGCCCCCCCGGGGGGAGAGAGACCCAGTACTTC.

This clonotype was seen many times. This rearrangement joins TRBV30 to TRBJ2-4; TRBD2 matches at 12 bases. CDR3 length: 19 residues. Germline-derived CDR1 and CDR2 are GTSNPN and SVGIG (reference sequence). V trimming: 2 bases; J trimming: 0 bases; junction bases outside the gene matches: 11. The CDR3 sequence: CAWSSSGLAGLLAKNIQYF. The CDR3 bases are TGTGCCTGGAGTTCATCGGGACTAGCGGGTCTCTTAGCCAAAAACATTCAGTACTTC.

This clonotype was seen at least ten times. V is TRBV6-5 and J is TRBJ1-1; no clear D. The CDR3 is made up of 15 amino acids. Germline V CDR1 and CDR2: MNHEY, SVGAGI. V lost 2 bases and J 6 bases, leaving 16 bases between the germline ends. The CDR3 spells CASSYMAEKGPEAFF. CDR3 nucleotides: TGTGCCAGCAGTTACATGGCAGAAAAGGGCCCTGAAGCTTTCTTT.

This clonotype was observed at least ten times. J is TRBJ2-5 and V is TRBV28, with D perhaps TRBD2 (6 bases). Trimming shortened V by 7 bases and J by 0 bases, and 12 bases separated the two germline ends. The CDR3 extends over 14 amino acids. The germline gives CDR1 MDHEN, CDR2 SYDVKM. The CDR3 DNA reads TGTGCCAGCACCCCCCTAGCGAACCAAGAGACCCAGTACTTC. Translated: CASTPLANQETQYF.

This clonotype came up many times. This chain links TRBV4-3 with TRBJ2-4; D uncertain. This CDR3 contains 17 residues. Per the germline V gene, CDR1 is LGHNA and CDR2 is YSLEER. Trimming removed 0 bases from V and 5 bases from J, with 17 bases in between. The CDR3 spells CASSQEFWGTDQNIQYF. CDR3 coding DNA: TGCGCCAGCAGCCAAGAATTCTGGGGTACAGACCAAAACATTCAGTACTTC.

This clonotype was seen at least ten times. The V call is TRBV20-1, the J call TRBJ2-7, with 10 bases aligning to TRBD1. The germline CDR1 and CDR2 sequences are DFQATT and SNEGSKA (reference sequence). The CDR3 totals 14 residues. The ends lost 8 bases at V and 4 bases at J; junction bases unmatched: 11. The CDR3 DNA reads as TGCAGTCCTACCAGGGACAGGGGTTCATACGAGCAGTACTTC. It is translated as CSPTRDRGSYEQYF.